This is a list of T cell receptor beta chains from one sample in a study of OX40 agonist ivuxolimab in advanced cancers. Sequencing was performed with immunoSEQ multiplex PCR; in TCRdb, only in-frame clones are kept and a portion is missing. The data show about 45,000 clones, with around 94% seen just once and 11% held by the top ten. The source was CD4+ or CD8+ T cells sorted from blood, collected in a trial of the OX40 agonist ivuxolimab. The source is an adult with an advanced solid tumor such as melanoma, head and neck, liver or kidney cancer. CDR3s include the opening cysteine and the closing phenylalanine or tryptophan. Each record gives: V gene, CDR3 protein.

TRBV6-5	CASSYSQASGQYF
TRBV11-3	CASSLGTGGEQYF
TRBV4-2	CASSQVGGLQYF
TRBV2	CASSGLADYNEQFF
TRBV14	CASSQDPLAGVLSSYNEQFF
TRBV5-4	CASSTLDWTSGRAPDTQYF
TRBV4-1	CASSQGFSGVSYNEQFF
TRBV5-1	CASSPLGAGGTTDTQYF
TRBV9	CASSGGANEQYF
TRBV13	CASSPGLAGTDTQYF
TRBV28	CASRLRTGGPMGLNTEAFF
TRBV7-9	CASSSFGRVPGQGYGYTF
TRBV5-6	CASSWGTRNEKLFF
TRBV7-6	CASSPRGSLAYNEQFF
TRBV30	CAWRERGGGRTDTQYF
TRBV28	CASSLPRTANNYGYTF
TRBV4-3	CASSQGTSGILSYEQYF
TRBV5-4	CASSLEARADEAFF
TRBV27	CASSLGDSYNEQFF
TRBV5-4	CASSYDSRIDTQYF
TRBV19	CASSITVHSNQPQHF
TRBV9	CASSKQGGPLDGYTF
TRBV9	CASSVGGQPYEQYF
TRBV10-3	CAISIPRTGRVDGYTF
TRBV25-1	CASSGQVYSPLHF
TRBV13	CASAVGLGQYEQYF
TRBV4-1	CASSPESSGGRNTQYF
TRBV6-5	CASSLTSGDTDTQYF
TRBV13	CASSLDAALVETQYF
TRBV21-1	CASSKLRGTSGSISAYEQYF
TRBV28	CASSLGGREQYF
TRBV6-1	CARAVARGGEQFF
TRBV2	CASSEGSGNTIYF
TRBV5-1	CASSLDRGYEQYF
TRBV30	CAYNYRQGALNTEAFF
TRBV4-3	CASSQEAGNNQPQHF
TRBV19	CASGGGAKNIQYF
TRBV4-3	CASSQDQGGYNEQFF
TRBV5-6	CASSLALSYEQYF
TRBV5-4	CASSYRNNEQFF
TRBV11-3	CASSLFRVRDEQYF
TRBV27	CASGGTGPSYEQYF
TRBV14	CASSRERNTIYF
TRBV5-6	CASSPGQTFYYEQYF
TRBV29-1	CSVGAALRGANVLTF
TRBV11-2	CASSSPQTGDLADTQYF
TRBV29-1	CSVEGFRGNGYTF
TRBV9	CASSQGLAGRANTGELFF
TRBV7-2	CASSPLPSYEQYF
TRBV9	CASSGAGTGGIRHYGYTF
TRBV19	CASSPGLAGVPEQFF
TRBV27	CASQTGAGEKLFF
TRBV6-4	CASSEGEGATEAFF
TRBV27	CASSFGAGLPYEQYF